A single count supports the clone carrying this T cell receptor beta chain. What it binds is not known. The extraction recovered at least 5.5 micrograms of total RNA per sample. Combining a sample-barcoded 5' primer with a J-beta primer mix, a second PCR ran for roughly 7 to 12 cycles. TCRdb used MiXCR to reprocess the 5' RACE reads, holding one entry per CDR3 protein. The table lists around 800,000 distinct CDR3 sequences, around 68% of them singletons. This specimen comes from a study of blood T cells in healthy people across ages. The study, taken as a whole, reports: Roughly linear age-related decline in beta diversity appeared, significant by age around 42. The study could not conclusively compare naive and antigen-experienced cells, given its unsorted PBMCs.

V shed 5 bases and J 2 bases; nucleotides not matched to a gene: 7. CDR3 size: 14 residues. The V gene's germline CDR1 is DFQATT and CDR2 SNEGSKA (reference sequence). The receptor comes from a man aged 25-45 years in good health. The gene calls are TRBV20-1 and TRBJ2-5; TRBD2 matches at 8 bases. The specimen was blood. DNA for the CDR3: TGCAGTGCTCCCTCGGGGGGGACTCAAGAGACCCAGTACTTC. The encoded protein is CSAPSGGTQETQYF.